The 10 T cell receptor beta chains reported below all come from one sample, sequenced in a study of beta chain features in type 1 diabetes. Every bit of the isolated RNA underwent reverse transcription, so sequencing read expressed TCRB transcripts. Profiled with immunoSEQ multiplex PCR; TCRdb holds only in-frame clones, not every one. Here the sample spans hundreds of thousands of clones, over 12% being singletons. Study-level points and caveats: Shortening that was moderate but significant affected the TCRB CDR3s of Type 1 diabetes patients in all four CD4+ subsets.

Their cognate antigens are unknown. Sequenced input: naive CD4+ T cells from blood. The receptors derive from a man between 18 and 29 years old with type 1 diabetes.

In this sample, this clone turned up a few times. The chain has TRBV7-9 and TRBJ2-3; the D is unclear. The germline V gene has CDR1 SEHNR and CDR2 FQNEAQ (reference sequence). The CDR3 has 13 amino acids. Trimming removed 1 base at V and 1 base at J, with 3 bases between. The DNA of the CDR3 is TGTGCCAGCAGCTTAGGCCGCACAGATACGCAGTATTTT. This sequence encodes CASSLGRTDTQYF.

In this sample, this clone turned up a few times. The chain uses TRBV29-1 and TRBJ1-1; D remains unclear. Germline V gene lookup returns CDR1 SQVTM and CDR2 ANQGSEA. The CDR3 sequence is 15 residues long. V was clipped by 7 bases and J by 1 base, with 19 bases between them. The CDR3 DNA reads TGCAGCGGCAAGGTGTCCGACTTAGGGAACACTGAAGCTTTCTTT. Its protein product is CSGKVSDLGNTEAFF. The full variable domain, with the rest looked up from reference TRBV29-1 and TRBJ1-1, is SAVISQKPSRDICQRGTSLTIQCQVDSQVTMMFWYRQQPGQSLTLIATANQGSEATYESGFVIDKFPISRPNLTFSTLTVSNMSPEDSSIYLCSGKVSDLGNTEAFFGQGTRLTVV.

This clone has only a few counts. The chain links TRBV5-4 to TRBJ2-5, with 8 bases lining up with TRBD2. Trimming cost V 4 bases and J 4 bases; bases outside gene matches: 12. Germline CDR1 is SGHNT and CDR2 is YYREEE (reference sequence). The CDR3 runs 16 residues. CDR3 residues: CASSQAAGLARETQYF. The CDR3 coding sequence is TGTGCCAGCAGCCAAGCTGCCGGACTAGCCAGAGAGACCCAGTACTTC.

Regarding this clone: This sample includes further DNA sequences coding for the same CDR3. J is TRBJ1-2 and V is TRBV30; the D is unclear. Germline V CDR1 and CDR2: GTSNPN, SVGIG (reference sequence). Trimming left V 3 bases short and J 0 bases short, with 5 bases between. The CDR3 runs to 12 residues. CDR3 sequence reads: CAWRGTNYGYTF. The CDR3 DNA reads as TGTGCCTGGAGAGGGACTAACTATGGCTACACCTTC.

The chain joins TRBV7-9 to TRBJ1-6; 10 positions agree with TRBD1. This CDR3 region has 15 residues. Germline CDR1 is SEHNR and CDR2 is FQNEAQ (reference sequence). V lost 6 bases to trimming and J lost 8 bases; unmatched junction nucleotides: 7. The CDR3: CASSRDRGSDSPLHF. CDR3 sequence (DNA): TGTGCCAGCAGTCGGGACAGGGGTTCGGATTCACCCCTCCACTTT.

The chain recombines TRBV30 with TRBJ1-5, with TRBD1 as a possible D gene (6 bases). Trimming took off 4 bases at V and 3 bases at J, with 10 bases between the two ends. This CDR3 spans 13 amino acids. Germline CDR1 and CDR2: GTSNPN and SVGIG (reference sequence). The CDR3 spells CAWTGGFNQPQHF. The CDR3 DNA reads as TGTGCCTGGACCGGGGGCTTCAATCAGCCCCAGCATTTT. Together with reference TRBV30 and TRBJ1-5, the CDR3 gives the full variable domain: SQTIHQWPATLVQPVGSPLSLECTVEGTSNPNLYWYRQAAGRGLQLLFYSVGIGQISSEVPQNLSASRPQDRQFILSSKKLLLSDSGFYLCAWTGGFNQPQHFGDGTRLSIL.

The CDR3: CASSLALREVTDTQYF. In DNA, the CDR3 is TGTGCCAGCAGCTTAGCCCTGCGGGAGGTAACAGATACGCAGTATTTT. V usage is TRBV13 and J usage is TRBJ2-3; 8 bases agree with TRBD2. J gave up 3 bases and V 1 base, and 6 bases lay outside the gene matches. CDR1 PRHDT and CDR2 FYEKMQ come from the germline V gene (reference sequence). The CDR3 runs to 16 residues.

This clone was picked up a small number of times. J is TRBJ1-5 and V is TRBV7-6; no clear D gene. Germline V CDR1 and CDR2: SGHVS, FNYEAQ. The V and J ends lost 3 bases and 6 bases respectively, with 12 bases between them. CDR3 length equals 14 residues. The CDR3 DNA sequence: TGTGCCAGCAGCTTTGGGTCACGGGGTCAGCCCCAGCATTTT. As protein: CASSFGSRGQPQHF. The full variable domain, completed using reference TRBV7-6 and TRBJ1-5, is GAGVSQSPRYKVTKRGQDVALRCDPISGHVSLYWYRQALGQGPEFLTYFNYEAQQDKSGLPNDRFSAERPEGSISTLTIQRTEQRDSAMYRCASSFGSRGQPQHFGDGTRLSIL.

V is TRBV11-1 and J is TRBJ1-1, with 7 bases lining up with TRBD1. From germline, CDR1 is SGHAT and CDR2 FQDESV (reference sequence). CDR3 size: 14 residues. V was clipped by 4 bases and J by 1 base; unmatched bases: 3. CDR3 sequence: CASSSWTGNTEAFF. The CDR3 bases are TGTGCCAGCAGCTCATGGACAGGGAACACTGAAGCTTTCTTT.

The genes are TRBV14 and TRBJ2-7; D assignment may be TRBD1 or TRBD2 (5 bases each). Trimming cost V 9 bases and J 1 base, with 10 bases left between them. This CDR3 region has 12 residues. Looked up from germline, CDR1 is SGHDN and CDR2 is FVKESK. CDR3: CARGTASYEQYF. CDR3 coding DNA: TGTGCCAGAGGGACGGCATCCTACGAGCAGTACTTC.